A selection of T cell receptor beta chains follows, all from one sample in a study of cytotoxic CD8 clonotypes in ibrutinib-treated CLL. The method was immunoSEQ multiplex PCR; TCRdb's version includes in-frame clones alone and lacks a portion of them. The repertoire holds around 160,000 clones, with over 75% as singletons. The source was PBMCs, collected at disease progression, from a patient treated with ibrutinib. These receptor sequences come from a human donor with chronic lymphocytic leukemia. Each CDR3 is given with its conserved first and last residue.

>TRBJ1-5|TRBV7-9|17
CASSSHRGGMSNQPQHF
>TRBJ2-1|TRBV29-1|15
CSVELRGASYNEQFF
>TRBJ2-7|TRBV10-3|14
CAISQTGKPYEQYF
>TRBJ1-5|TRBV28|12
CATTPRNQPQHF
>TRBJ2-7|TRBV10-3|12
CATREAGYEQYF
>TRBJ1-4|TRBV28|15
CASSPTTGGGEKLFF
>TRBJ2-3|TRBV6-1|12
CASSANRDTQYF
>TRBJ2-7|TRBV27|14
CASRRQAPIYEQYF
>TRBJ1-2|TRBV20-1|11
CSAIYWGGYTF
>TRBJ1-6|TRBV4-1|15
CASSQAEAHNSPLHF
>TRBJ1-3|TRBV25-1|17
CASSELGPRGSGNTIYF
>TRBJ2-7|TRBV19|15
CASSIVGTPSYEQYF
>TRBJ1-2|TRBV28|15
CASSLGVQISYGYTF
>TRBJ1-2|TRBV7-5|14
CVRSLCEGGRGYTF
>TRBJ2-3|TRBV2|17
CASRDRGPVATSVTQYF
>TRBJ1-5|TRBV6-5|13
CASGQHSNQPQHF
>TRBJ1-5|TRBV7-9|15
CASSPRGRDNQPQHF